This paragraph covers one TCR beta chain sequence. Its antigen remains unidentified. Germline lookup yields CDR1 LGHNA and CDR2 YSLEER. The CDR3 is 16 amino acids. The data originate from a study of CXCR3-negative and CXCR3-positive naive CD8 T cells. All TRB cDNA libraries came from 5' RACE performed with UMI labels. TCRdb re-called the 5' RACE reads, yielding one record per CDR3 amino acid sequence without DNA. In all, the sample yields just under 90,000 distinct CDR3 sequences. Study-level findings and limits: Relative to CXCR3-negative naive cells, CXCR3-positive naive cells had more hydrophobic TRB CDR3s. TRBV-TRBJ usage matched between naive CXCR3-negative and CXCR3-positive cells but not between memory cells.

Triplicate sorting captured approximately 300,000 cells each from every CD8+ T cell subset. Identification of naive CD8+ T cells rested on CD45RO-CCR7+CD27+CD95- status. The sample was naive CXCR3+ CD8+ T cells from blood. Subset meaning: CD45RO-CCR7+CD27+CD95- naive CD8+ T cells expressing CXCR3 (TNR3+). This sequence originates from a human donor in good health. Some clones in this sample may be carry-over from other donors' samples. J is TRBJ2-1 and V is TRBV4-3. CDR3 protein: CASSQEAGGSYNEQFF.